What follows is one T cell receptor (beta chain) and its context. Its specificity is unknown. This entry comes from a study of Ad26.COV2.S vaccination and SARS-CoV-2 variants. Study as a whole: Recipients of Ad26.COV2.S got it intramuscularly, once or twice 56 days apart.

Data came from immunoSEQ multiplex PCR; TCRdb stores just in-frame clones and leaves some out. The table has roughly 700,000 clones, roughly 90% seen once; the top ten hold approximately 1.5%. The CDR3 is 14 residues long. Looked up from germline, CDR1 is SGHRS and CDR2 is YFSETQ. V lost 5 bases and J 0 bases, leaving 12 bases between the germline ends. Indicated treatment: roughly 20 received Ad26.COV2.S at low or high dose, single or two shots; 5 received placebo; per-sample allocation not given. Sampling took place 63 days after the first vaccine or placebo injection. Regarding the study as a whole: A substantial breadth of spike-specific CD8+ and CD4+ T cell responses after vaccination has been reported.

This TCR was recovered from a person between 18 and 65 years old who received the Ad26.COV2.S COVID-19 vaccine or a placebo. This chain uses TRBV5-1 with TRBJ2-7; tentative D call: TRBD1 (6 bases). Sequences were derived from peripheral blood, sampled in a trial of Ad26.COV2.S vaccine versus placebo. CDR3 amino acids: CASSPLGGSYEQYF. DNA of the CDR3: TGCGCCAGCAGTCCTCTAGGGGGCTCCTACGAGCAGTACTTC.